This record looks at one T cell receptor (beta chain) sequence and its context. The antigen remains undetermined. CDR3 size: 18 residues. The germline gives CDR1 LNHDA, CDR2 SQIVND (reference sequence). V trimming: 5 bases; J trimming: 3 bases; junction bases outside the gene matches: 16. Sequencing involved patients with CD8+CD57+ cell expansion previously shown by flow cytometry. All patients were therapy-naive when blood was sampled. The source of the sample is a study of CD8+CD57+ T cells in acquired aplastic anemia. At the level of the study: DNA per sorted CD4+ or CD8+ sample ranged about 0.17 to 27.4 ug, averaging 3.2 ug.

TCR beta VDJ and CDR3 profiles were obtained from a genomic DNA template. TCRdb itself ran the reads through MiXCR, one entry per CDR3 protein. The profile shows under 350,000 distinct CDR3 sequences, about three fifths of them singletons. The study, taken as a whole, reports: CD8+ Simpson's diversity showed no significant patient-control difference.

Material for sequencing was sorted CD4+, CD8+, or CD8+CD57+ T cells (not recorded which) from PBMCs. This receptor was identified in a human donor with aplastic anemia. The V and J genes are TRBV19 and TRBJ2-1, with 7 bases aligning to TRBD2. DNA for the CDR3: TGTGCCAGTAGTCCATCCTTGGGAGGGGTCTTTTTCTACAATGAGCAGTTCTTC. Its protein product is CASSPSLGGVFFYNEQFF.